Listed below are T cell receptor beta chains from one sample, sequenced in a study of identical twins. TCRdb re-called the 5' RACE reads through MiXCR, storing one row per CDR3 protein. The top ten clones hold around 0.48% of a sample with around 450,000 distinct CDR3 sequences, approximately 14% of them seen once. The same data also contributed to another study, on yellow fever vaccine responses in identical twins.

The sequenced material came from CD4+ T cells sorted from blood. The source of these receptors is a woman younger than 35 in good health. The conserved cysteine and the conserved F or W are not part of the CDR3 here. Each record gives: CDR3 protein, V gene.

cdr3_aa: ASSSRIPYEQY
v_call: TRBV28

cdr3_aa: AISDRISGGKETQY
v_call: TRBV10-3

cdr3_aa: AWSVGLAGELF
v_call: TRBV30

cdr3_aa: ATKTPTSYEQY
v_call: TRBV27

cdr3_aa: ASSPFYLGQSTRHEQF
v_call: TRBV6-1

cdr3_aa: AWSVQRGMTF
v_call: TRBV30

cdr3_aa: ASSPGQGDHNEQF
v_call: TRBV18

cdr3_aa: SARLRAETQY
v_call: TRBV20-1

cdr3_aa: ASTRSGGNSPLH
v_call: TRBV12-3/TRBV12-4

cdr3_aa: ATSGLAGRGEQF
v_call: TRBV24-1

cdr3_aa: ASRAGGAPKNIQY
v_call: TRBV6-1

cdr3_aa: ASYRDRGISDTQY
v_call: TRBV12-3/TRBV12-4

cdr3_aa: ASSPLGGYEQY
v_call: TRBV7-9

cdr3_aa: ASSVDSGAEAF
v_call: TRBV9

cdr3_aa: ASYVAGTGDTQY
v_call: TRBV5-1

cdr3_aa: ASSYSRGNQPQH
v_call: TRBV6-2/TRBV6-3

cdr3_aa: ASSQASGNPTDTQY
v_call: TRBV4-2

cdr3_aa: ASSLAQGRVNTGELF
v_call: TRBV7-9

cdr3_aa: ASSPKGETQY
v_call: TRBV5-1

cdr3_aa: ASSQDREDQPQH
v_call: TRBV12-3/TRBV12-4

cdr3_aa: ATSDSLAGGDYNEQF
v_call: TRBV24-1

cdr3_aa: ASSPWGQGDETQY
v_call: TRBV21-1

cdr3_aa: SVVPGQGAYEQY
v_call: TRBV29-1

cdr3_aa: ASSLGTSTNEQF
v_call: TRBV7-9

cdr3_aa: SVEVWDRISSGANVLT
v_call: TRBV29-1

cdr3_aa: ASCLGDSNQPQH
v_call: TRBV18

cdr3_aa: SAGTGQPT
v_call: TRBV29-1

cdr3_aa: ASSQLRGAGNTIY
v_call: TRBV3-1

cdr3_aa: ASRTTSGGATQY
v_call: TRBV12-3/TRBV12-4

cdr3_aa: ASTGTRNTGELF
v_call: TRBV2

cdr3_aa: SARVVGGSSYNEQF
v_call: TRBV20-1

cdr3_aa: ASSEDGRGTQY
v_call: TRBV2

cdr3_aa: ASSLAWGGLSTDTQY
v_call: TRBV5-5

cdr3_aa: ASSLSGLAGGYTDTQY
v_call: TRBV28

cdr3_aa: SVGGSSGNTIY
v_call: TRBV29-1

cdr3_aa: ASRGGAENTGELF
v_call: TRBV18

cdr3_aa: ASSLRYGYT
v_call: TRBV12-3/TRBV12-4

cdr3_aa: ASSTPSRGRETQY
v_call: TRBV5-1

cdr3_aa: ASSQDYLGAVF
v_call: TRBV4-3

cdr3_aa: ASGGLGGSPVGEQF
v_call: TRBV2

cdr3_aa: SVGAEYEQY
v_call: TRBV29-1

cdr3_aa: ASSQQKGLRTELFYNEQF
v_call: TRBV14

cdr3_aa: ASSFIVDTQY
v_call: TRBV28

cdr3_aa: SARSGSETQY
v_call: TRBV20-1

cdr3_aa: AWSVLSVGRETQY
v_call: TRBV30

cdr3_aa: ASSGGTGEQY
v_call: TRBV25-1

cdr3_aa: ASSQTTKGNTIY
v_call: TRBV3-1